This T cell receptor (beta chain) was found in a study of blood T cells in healthy people across ages. Whole-study findings and limits: Roughly linear age-related decline in beta diversity appeared, significant by age 40. Both higher diversity and more naive CD4+ cells marked long-lived donors when set against aged donors.

There are a few counts of this clonotype. What it binds is unknown. With a J-beta primer mix and a sample-barcoded 5' primer, a second PCR ran roughly 6 to 12 cycles. At least 3 million CDR3-containing paired-end reads were obtained per sample. TCRdb analysed the 5' RACE reads with MiXCR anew, one entry per CDR3 protein. The sample includes about 750,000 distinct CDR3 sequences, roughly 50% of them seen just once. The V end was cut by 4 bases, the J end by 0 bases, with 23 bases between. The length of the CDR3 is 19 residues. Germline-derived CDR1 and CDR2 are KGHDR and SFDVKD. The sequence was collected from a man at least 80 years old in good health. The V gene is TRBV24-1, the J gene TRBJ2-5, with D perhaps matching TRBD1 or TRBD2 (5 bases each). The sequenced sample consisted of blood. The CDR3 nucleotides read TGTGCCACCAGTGACCCCCGGCCAGGGTCAGGGACCCACCAAGAGACCCAGTACTTC. Amino acid sequence: CATSDPRPGSGTHQETQYF.